This is a list of T cell receptor beta chains from one sample in a study of T cells expressing NK-cell markers. TCRdb reprocessed the 5' RACE reads and reports one entry per CDR3 protein, with no DNA. Its table records about 400,000 distinct CDR3 sequences. Sequenced sample: blood T cells: a sorted CD56 or NKG2C T cell subset, CD4+ or CD8+ T cells, or bulk PBMC T cells (not recorded which). The receptors derive from a woman in her 50s in good health. Each CDR3 is given with its conserved first and last residue.

len	v_gene	j_gene	CDR3aa
16	TRBV5-1	TRBJ2-1	CASSLGQGISYNEQFF
12	TRBV20-1	TRBJ2-7	CSARLGSYEQYF
13	TRBV12-3/TRBV12-4	TRBJ2-1	CASSLGKINEQFF
14	TRBV7-9	TRBJ1-2	CASSLRELEYGYTF
13	TRBV12-3/TRBV12-4	TRBJ2-1	CASKGGTYSEQFF
15	TRBV6-5	TRBJ2-1	CASRGASGRYNEQFF
12	TRBV10-3	TRBJ2-5	CAISGTKETQYF
14	TRBV5-1	TRBJ1-2	CASSLATGGNGYTF
14	TRBV29-1	TRBJ2-7	CSVEPIAGTYEQYF
13	TRBV6-1	TRBJ1-5	CASSEAPDQPQHF
15	TRBV19	TRBJ2-7	CASSATGQPGGEQYF
16	TRBV7-2	TRBJ2-3	CASSLLGTGVPDTQYF
15	TRBV5-1	TRBJ2-1	CASSLVQGSINEQFF
15	TRBV5-1	TRBJ2-2	CASRADGPNTGELFF
14	TRBV6-6	TRBJ2-3	CASNPAGFTDTQYF
13	TRBV4-1	TRBJ1-5	CASSPGPYQPQHF
18	TRBV6-5	TRBJ1-5	CASSPVGQGANSNQPQHF
16	TRBV10-3	TRBJ2-7	CAISESIRTGSYEQYF
14	TRBV20-1	TRBJ1-1	CSARETGQQGGAFF
11	TRBV6-1	TRBJ2-1	CASRWAREQFF
14	TRBV20-1	TRBJ1-5	CSARSIGPNQPQHF
16	TRBV25-1	TRBJ2-1	CASTISQGQGNNEQFF
15	TRBV7-8	TRBJ1-2	CASSFSRTGGDGYTF
16	TRBV6-5	TRBJ1-2	CASSYSNRGHGYGYTF
14	TRBV20-1	TRBJ2-1	CSARVSLAHNEQFF
12	TRBV19	TRBJ2-5	CASSNEGETQYF
16	TRBV6-4	TRBJ2-6	CASSPGQISGANVLTF
19	TRBV6-1	TRBJ2-1	CASSLLLLRTSGSPPEQFF
15	TRBV20-1	TRBJ1-4	CSAREAVVSNEKLFF
16	TRBV12-3/TRBV12-4	TRBJ2-3	CASSLFGPSSTDTQYF
12	TRBV10-3	TRBJ1-2	CATQGDNYGYTF
15	TRBV5-1	TRBJ2-1	CASSLQGTTYNEQFF
14	TRBV20-1	TRBJ2-5	CSAVQTGRQETQYF
19	TRBV7-9	TRBJ2-1	CASSSTSGRELVSYNEQFF
15	TRBV6-1	TRBJ2-2	CASSEKGLGTGELFF
13	TRBV19	TRBJ2-5	CASSAGGEETQYF
15	TRBV7-6	TRBJ2-2	CASSLAPLNTGELFF
14	TRBV5-1	TRBJ2-1	CASSLTSGNNEQFF
15	TRBV7-6	TRBJ2-1	CASSLERDGYNEQFF
13	TRBV7-6	TRBJ1-1	CASSLSEATQAFF
13	TRBV2	TRBJ2-1	CASSTRGYNEQFF
17	TRBV4-1	TRBJ2-3	CASSQRSESLRADTQYF
15	TRBV29-1	TRBJ2-1	CSVEEDFSSYNEQFF